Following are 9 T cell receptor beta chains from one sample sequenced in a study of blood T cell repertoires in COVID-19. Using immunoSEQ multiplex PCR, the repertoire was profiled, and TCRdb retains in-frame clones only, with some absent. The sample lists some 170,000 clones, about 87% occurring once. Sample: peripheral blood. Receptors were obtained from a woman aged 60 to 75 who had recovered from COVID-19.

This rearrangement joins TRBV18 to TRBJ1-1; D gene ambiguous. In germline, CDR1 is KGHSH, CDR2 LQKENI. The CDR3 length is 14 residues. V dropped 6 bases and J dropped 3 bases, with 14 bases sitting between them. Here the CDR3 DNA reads TGTGCCAGCTCTCTAATGGGCCCGGACACTGAAGCTTTCTTT. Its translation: CASSLMGPDTEAFF.

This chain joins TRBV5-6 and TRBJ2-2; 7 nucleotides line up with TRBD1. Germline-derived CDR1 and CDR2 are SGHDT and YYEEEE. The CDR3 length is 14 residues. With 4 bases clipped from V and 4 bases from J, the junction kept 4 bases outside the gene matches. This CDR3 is CASSPGTATGELFF. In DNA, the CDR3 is TGTGCCAGCAGCCCCGGGACAGCCACCGGGGAGCTGTTTTTT.

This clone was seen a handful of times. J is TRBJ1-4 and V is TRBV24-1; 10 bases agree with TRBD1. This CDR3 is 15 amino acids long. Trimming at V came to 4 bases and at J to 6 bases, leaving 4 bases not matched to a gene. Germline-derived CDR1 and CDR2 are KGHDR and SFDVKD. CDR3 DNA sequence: TGTGCCACCAGTGAGACCGGGACAGGGGATGAAAAACTGTTTTTT. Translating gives CATSETGTGDEKLFF.

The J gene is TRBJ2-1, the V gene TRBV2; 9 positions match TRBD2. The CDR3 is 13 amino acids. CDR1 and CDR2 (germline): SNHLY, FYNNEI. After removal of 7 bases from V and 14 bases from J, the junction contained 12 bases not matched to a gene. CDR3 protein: CASTNEAGGIEFF. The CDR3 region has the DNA TGTGCCAGCACCAACGAAGCGGGGGGAATAGAGTTCTTC.

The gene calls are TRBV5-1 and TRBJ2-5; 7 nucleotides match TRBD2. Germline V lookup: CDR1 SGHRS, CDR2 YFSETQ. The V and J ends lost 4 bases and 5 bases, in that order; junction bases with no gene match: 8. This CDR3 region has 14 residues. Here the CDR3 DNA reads TGCGCCAGCAGCCCTGGACTAGGGCGCGAGACCCAGTACTTC. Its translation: CASSPGLGRETQYF.

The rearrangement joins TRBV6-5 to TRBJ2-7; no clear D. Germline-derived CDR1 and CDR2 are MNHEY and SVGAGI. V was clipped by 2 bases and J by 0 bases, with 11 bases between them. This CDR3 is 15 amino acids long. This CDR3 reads CASSYGGSRSYEQYF. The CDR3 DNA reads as TGTGCCAGCAGTTACGGTGGTAGCCGCTCCTACGAGCAGTACTTC.

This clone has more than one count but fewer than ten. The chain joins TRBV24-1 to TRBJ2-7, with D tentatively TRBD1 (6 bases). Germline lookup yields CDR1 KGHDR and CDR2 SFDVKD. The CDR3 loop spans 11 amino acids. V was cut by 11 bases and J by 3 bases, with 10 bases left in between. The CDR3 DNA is TGTGCCATTGGACAGCTCTACGAGCAGTACTTC. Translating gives CAIGQLYEQYF.

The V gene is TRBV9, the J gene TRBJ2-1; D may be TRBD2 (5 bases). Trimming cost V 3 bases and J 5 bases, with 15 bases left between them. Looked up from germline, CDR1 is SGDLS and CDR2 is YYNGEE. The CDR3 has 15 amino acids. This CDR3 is CASSASGSGNNEQFF. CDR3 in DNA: TGTGCCAGCAGCGCCAGTGGGTCCGGGAACAATGAGCAGTTCTTC.

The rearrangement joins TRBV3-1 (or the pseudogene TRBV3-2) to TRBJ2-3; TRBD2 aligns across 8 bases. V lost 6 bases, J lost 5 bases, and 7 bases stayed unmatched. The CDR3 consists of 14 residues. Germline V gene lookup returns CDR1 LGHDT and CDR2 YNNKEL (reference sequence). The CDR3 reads CASRPGGPLDTQYF. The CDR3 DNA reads TGTGCCAGCAGACCGGGGGGGCCTCTAGATACGCAGTATTTT.